A single sample gave rise to the 13 T cell receptor beta chains below, sequenced in a study of long-term antiretroviral therapy in people with HIV. The immunoSEQ assay was v3.0, run at survey level. The assay was immunoSEQ multiplex PCR, and TCRdb's table has in-frame clones only and misses some. The repertoire holds 35,000 to 50,000 clones, with around nine tenths as singletons. The input for sequencing was unsorted PBMCs, taken 0.1 years before starting antiretroviral therapy. These receptors came from a woman aged 45-59 years with HIV.

The gene calls are TRBV7-9 and TRBJ1-1, with D unresolved. Per the germline V gene, CDR1 is SEHNR and CDR2 is FQNEAQ (reference sequence). This CDR3 is 13 amino acids long. V gave up 5 bases and J gave up 4 bases, with 11 bases separating them. The CDR3 coding sequence is TGTGCCAGCAGCCTGCAGATGGGCACTGAAGCTTTCTTT. It translates to CASSLQMGTEAFF.

This rearrangement joins TRBV29-1 to TRBJ1-1; no reliable D call. CDR1 is SQVTM and CDR2 is ANQGSEA in the germline V gene. V was trimmed by 7 bases and J by 1 base, leaving 10 bases between them. The CDR3 runs to 12 residues. The CDR3 loop is CSAGRRNTEAFF. In nucleotides, the CDR3 is TGCAGCGCCGGACGGAGGAACACTGAAGCTTTCTTT.

V and J are TRBV9 and TRBJ2-7, with 9 nucleotides matching TRBD1. This CDR3 region has 16 residues. Per germline, CDR1 SGDLS and CDR2 YYNGEE. V lost 0 bases and J lost 5; bases outside the gene matches: 9. This CDR3 reads CASSVGVGQGFDEQYF. The DNA of the CDR3 is TGTGCCAGCAGCGTAGGGGTGGGACAGGGATTTGACGAGCAGTACTTC.

V is TRBV5-5 and J is TRBJ2-7; 10 positions agree with TRBD1. Germline V gene sequence: CDR1 SGHKS, CDR2 YYEKEE (reference sequence). There are 18 residues in the CDR3. Trimming at V came to 2 bases and at J to 2 bases, leaving 13 bases not matched to a gene. CDR3 nucleotides: TGTGCCAGCAGCTTCCGGGACAGGGGCCGATATACAACCTACGAGCAGTACTTC. Its translation: CASSFRDRGRYTTYEQYF.

This clone was seen just once. The CDR3: CAWSSRQGSYEQYF. In DNA, the CDR3 is TGTGCCTGGAGTAGTAGACAGGGGTCCTACGAGCAGTACTTC. The chain is built from TRBV30 and TRBJ2-7, with 8 bases identical to TRBD1. The CDR3 has 14 residues. Germline CDR1 GTSNPN, CDR2 SVGIG (reference sequence). The V gene end was trimmed by 2 bases and the J gene end by 1 base; junction bases not matched to a gene: 4.

The chain joins TRBV6-1 to TRBJ1-3, with D possibly TRBD1 on 5 matching bases. Trimming shortened V by 1 base and J by 8 bases, and 15 bases separated the two germline ends. Germline values: CDR1 MNHNS, CDR2 SASEGT. There are 15 residues in the CDR3. In DNA, the CDR3 is TGTGCCAGCAGTGAAGATCTGATCCAGGGACACACCATATATTTT. It translates to CASSEDLIQGHTIYF.

The chain combines TRBV2 with TRBJ2-3; the match to TRBD1 covers 7 bases. J lost 0 bases, V lost 5 bases, and 5 bases had no gene match. The CDR3 has 15 amino acids. Germline V CDR1 and CDR2: SNHLY, FYNNEI. CDR3: CASSRGGGSTDTQYF. The CDR3, as DNA: TGTGCCAGCAGTAGAGGGGGCGGGAGCACAGATACGCAGTATTTT.

This clone was counted once. This chain joins TRBV27 and TRBJ2-1; D is possibly TRBD1 (5 bases). In germline, CDR1 is MNHEY, CDR2 SMNVEV (reference sequence). The CDR3 is 12 residues long. Trimming took 7 bases from V and 7 from J, leaving 11 bases between them. CDR3 bases: TGTGCCAGCAAAGGGGATAGGAATGAGCAGTTCTTC. Translation gives CASKGDRNEQFF.

CDR3 sequence: CAWSATGSAGDTQYF. The DNA for the CDR3 is TGTGCCTGGAGTGCGACAGGGTCCGCAGGGGATACGCAGTATTTT. V and J are TRBV30 and TRBJ2-3, with TRBD1 matching 7 bases. This CDR3 has 15 residues. CDR1 is GTSNPN, CDR2 SVGIG, per germline (reference sequence). V was pared by 1 base and J by 6 bases, with 10 bases of the junction left unmatched.

The rearrangement uses TRBV11-1 and TRBJ2-2; a weak D match, TRBD1 (6 bases). The CDR3 is made up of 15 amino acids. The ends were cut back, 5 bases at V and 7 bases at J, with 17 bases in the middle. The V gene's germline CDR1 is SGHAT and CDR2 FQDESV (reference sequence). The chain's CDR3 is CASSLSGTWNGELFF. The DNA for the CDR3 is TGTGCCAGCAGCCTTTCCGGGACATGGAACGGGGAGCTGTTTTTT.

The sample holds a few counts of this clone. The chain joins TRBV29-1 to TRBJ1-1; possible D gene TRBD1, 6 bases. The germline V gene has CDR1 SQVTM and CDR2 ANQGSEA. Trimming cost V 3 bases and J 0 bases, with 14 bases left between them. CDR3 length: 15 residues. The CDR3 region has the DNA TGCAGCGTTGATACCGACAGGCCCATGAACACTGAAGCTTTCTTT. This translates into CSVDTDRPMNTEAFF.

The chain couples TRBV14 to TRBJ2-1; 7 bases fit TRBD1. Germline V gene lookup returns CDR1 SGHDN and CDR2 FVKESK. The CDR3 spans 17 residues. The ends lost 5 bases at V and 0 bases at J; junction bases unmatched: 10. CDR3 region: CASSTRQGLSSYNEQFF. The CDR3 DNA reads as TGTGCCAGCAGCACCCGACAGGGATTGAGCTCCTACAATGAGCAGTTCTTC.

The rearrangement joins TRBV6-1 to TRBJ2-1, with 10 nucleotides matching TRBD2. V shed 4 bases, J shed 2 bases, and the junction held 2 bases outside the gene matches. Germline CDR1 MNHNS, CDR2 SASEGT. The CDR3 has 15 residues. CDR3 amino acids: CASSGTSGPYNEQFF. CDR3 sequence (DNA): TGTGCCAGCAGTGGGACTAGCGGACCCTACAATGAGCAGTTCTTC.